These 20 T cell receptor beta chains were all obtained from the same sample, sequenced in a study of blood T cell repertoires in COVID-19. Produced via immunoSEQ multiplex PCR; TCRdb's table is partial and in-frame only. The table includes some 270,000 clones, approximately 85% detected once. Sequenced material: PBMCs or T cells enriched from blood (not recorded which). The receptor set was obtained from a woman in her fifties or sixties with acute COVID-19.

This chain's CDR3 is CASSQRGGNNQPQHF. DNA for the CDR3: TGTGCCAGCAGTCAAAGGGGGGGCAACAATCAGCCCCAGCATTTT. The rearrangement uses TRBV6-5 and TRBJ1-5; perhaps TRBD1 as D (6 bases). The CDR3 runs 15 residues. From germline, CDR1 is MNHEY and CDR2 SVGAGI. V shed 5 bases and J shed 3 bases, with 14 bases lying between them.

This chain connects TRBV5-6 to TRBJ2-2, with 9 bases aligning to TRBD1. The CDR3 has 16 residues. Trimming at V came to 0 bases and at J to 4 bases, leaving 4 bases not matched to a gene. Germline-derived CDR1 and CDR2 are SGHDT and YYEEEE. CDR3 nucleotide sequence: TGTGCCAGCAGCTTGGGGACAGGGGATATCACCGGGGAGCTGTTTTTT. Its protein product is CASSLGTGDITGELFF.

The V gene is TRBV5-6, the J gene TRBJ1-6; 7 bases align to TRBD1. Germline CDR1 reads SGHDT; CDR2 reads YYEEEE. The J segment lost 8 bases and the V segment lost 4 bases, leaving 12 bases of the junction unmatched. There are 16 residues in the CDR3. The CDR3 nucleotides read TGTGCCAGCAGCAGGGGACAGACCCCTAGGGATTCACCCCTCCACTTT. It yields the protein CASSRGQTPRDSPLHF. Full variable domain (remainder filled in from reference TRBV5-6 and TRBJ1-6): DAGVTQSPTHLIKTRGQQVTLRCSPKSGHDTVSWYQQALGQGPQFIFQYYEEEERQRGNFPDRFSGHQFPNYSSELNVNALLLGDSALYLCASSRGQTPRDSPLHFGNGTRLTVT.

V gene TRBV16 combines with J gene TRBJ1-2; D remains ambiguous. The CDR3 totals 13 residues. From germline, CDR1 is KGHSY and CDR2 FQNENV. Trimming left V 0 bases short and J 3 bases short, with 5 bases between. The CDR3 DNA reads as TGTGCCAGCAGCCAATCGCGAGACTATGGCTACACCTTC. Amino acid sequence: CASSQSRDYGYTF.

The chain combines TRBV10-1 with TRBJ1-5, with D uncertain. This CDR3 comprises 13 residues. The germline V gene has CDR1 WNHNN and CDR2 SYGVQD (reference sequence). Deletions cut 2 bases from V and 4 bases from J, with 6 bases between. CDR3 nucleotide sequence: TGCGCCAGCAGTGAGGAACTGAATCAGCCCCAGCATTTT. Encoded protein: CASSEELNQPQHF.

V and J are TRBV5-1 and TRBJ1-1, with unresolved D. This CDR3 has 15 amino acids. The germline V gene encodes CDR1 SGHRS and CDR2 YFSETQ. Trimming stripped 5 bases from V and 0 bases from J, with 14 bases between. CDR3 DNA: TGCGCCAGCAGGGTGGTTGAGGAGTTGAACACTGAAGCTTTCTTT. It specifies CASRVVEELNTEAFF.

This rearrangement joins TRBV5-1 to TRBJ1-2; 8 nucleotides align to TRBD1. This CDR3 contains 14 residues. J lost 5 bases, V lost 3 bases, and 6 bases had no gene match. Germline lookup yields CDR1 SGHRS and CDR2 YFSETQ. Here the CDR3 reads CASSWGQDLYGYTF. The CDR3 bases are TGCGCCAGCAGCTGGGGACAGGACCTTTATGGCTACACCTTC.

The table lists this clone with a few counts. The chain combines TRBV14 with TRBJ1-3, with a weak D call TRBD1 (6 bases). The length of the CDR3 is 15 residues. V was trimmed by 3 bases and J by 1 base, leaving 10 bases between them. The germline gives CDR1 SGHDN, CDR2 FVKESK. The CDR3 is CASSHAQGSGNTIYF. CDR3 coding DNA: TGTGCCAGCAGCCATGCACAGGGTTCTGGAAACACCATATATTTT.

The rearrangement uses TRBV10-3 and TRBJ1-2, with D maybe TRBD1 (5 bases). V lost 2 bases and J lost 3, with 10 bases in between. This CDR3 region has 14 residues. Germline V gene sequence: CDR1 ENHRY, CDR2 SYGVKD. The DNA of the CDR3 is TGTGCCATCAGTGAGATCCCACAGGACTATGGCTACACCTTC. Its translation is CAISEIPQDYGYTF.

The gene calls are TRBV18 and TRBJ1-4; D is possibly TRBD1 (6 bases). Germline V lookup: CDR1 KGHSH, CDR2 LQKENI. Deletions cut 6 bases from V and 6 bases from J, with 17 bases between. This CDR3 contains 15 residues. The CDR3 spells CASSTTTGSDEKLFF. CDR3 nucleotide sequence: TGTGCCAGCTCCACTACCACAGGGAGTGATGAAAAACTGTTTTTT.

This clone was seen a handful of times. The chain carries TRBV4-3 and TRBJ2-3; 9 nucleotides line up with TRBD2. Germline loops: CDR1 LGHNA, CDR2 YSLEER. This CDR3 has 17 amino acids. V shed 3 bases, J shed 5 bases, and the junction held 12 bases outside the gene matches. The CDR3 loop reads CASSQSGGRPGGDTQYF. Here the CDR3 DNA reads TGCGCCAGCAGCCAGAGCGGGGGGCGACCGGGGGGAGATACGCAGTATTTT.

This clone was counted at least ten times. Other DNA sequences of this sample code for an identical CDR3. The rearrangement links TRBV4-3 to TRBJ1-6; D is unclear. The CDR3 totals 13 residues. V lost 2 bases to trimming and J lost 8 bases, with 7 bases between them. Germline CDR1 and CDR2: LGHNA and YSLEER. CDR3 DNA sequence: TGCGCCAGCAGCCAAATAGAGGATTCACCCCTCCACTTT. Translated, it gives CASSQIEDSPLHF.

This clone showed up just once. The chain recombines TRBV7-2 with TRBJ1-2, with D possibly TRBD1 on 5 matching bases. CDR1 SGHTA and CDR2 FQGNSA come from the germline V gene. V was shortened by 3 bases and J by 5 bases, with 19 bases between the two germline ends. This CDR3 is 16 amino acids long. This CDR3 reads CASSFSDSDSEYGYTF. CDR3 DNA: TGTGCCAGCAGCTTCAGCGACTCCGACAGTGAATATGGCTACACCTTC.

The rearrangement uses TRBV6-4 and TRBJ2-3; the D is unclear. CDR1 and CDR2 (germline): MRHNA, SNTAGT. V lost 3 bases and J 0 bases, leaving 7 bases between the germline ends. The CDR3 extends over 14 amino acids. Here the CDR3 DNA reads TGTGCCAGCAGTGAGGGCACTAGCACAGATACGCAGTATTTT. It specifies CASSEGTSTDTQYF.

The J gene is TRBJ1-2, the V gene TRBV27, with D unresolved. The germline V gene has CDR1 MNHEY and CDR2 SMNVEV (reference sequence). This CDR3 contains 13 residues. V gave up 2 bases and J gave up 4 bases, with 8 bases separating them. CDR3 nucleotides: TGTGCCAGCAGTTTAACCAGATCCTATGGCTACACCTTC. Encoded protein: CASSLTRSYGYTF.

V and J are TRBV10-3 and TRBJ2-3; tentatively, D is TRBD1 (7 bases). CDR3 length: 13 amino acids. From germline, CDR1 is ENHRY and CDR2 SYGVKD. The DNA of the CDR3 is TGTGCTCACCAGGGGGGAACCACAGATACGCAGTATTTT. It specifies CAHQGGTTDTQYF.

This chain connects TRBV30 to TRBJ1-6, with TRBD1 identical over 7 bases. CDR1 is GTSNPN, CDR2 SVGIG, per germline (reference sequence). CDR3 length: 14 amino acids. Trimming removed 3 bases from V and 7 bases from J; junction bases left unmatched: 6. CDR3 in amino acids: CAWSLDRANSPLHF. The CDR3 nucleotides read TGTGCCTGGAGCCTTGACAGGGCCAATTCACCCCTCCACTTT.

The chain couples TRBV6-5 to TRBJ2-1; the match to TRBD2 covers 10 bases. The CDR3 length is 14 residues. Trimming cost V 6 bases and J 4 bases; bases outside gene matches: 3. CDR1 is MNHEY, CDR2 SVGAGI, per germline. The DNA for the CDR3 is TGTGCCAGCAGAGCGGGGGGGAATTACAATGAGCAGTTCTTC. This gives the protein CASRAGGNYNEQFF.

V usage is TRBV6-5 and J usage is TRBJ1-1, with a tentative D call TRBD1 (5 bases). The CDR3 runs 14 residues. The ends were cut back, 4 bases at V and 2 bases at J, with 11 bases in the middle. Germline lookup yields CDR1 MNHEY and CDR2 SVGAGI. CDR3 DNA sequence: TGTGCCAGCAGTTTCCAGGGTAGCAACACTGAAGCTTTCTTT. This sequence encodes CASSFQGSNTEAFF.

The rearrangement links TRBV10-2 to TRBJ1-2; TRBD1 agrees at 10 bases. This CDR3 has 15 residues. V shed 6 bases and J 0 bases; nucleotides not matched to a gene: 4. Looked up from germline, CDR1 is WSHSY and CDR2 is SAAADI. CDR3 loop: CASRTGTGANYGYTF. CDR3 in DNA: TGCGCCAGCAGAACCGGGACAGGGGCTAACTATGGCTACACCTTC.